The 14 T cell receptor beta chains below all came from one sample that was sequenced in a study of blood T cell repertoires in COVID-19 (dated by TCRdb to the early 2020s). Preparation of the library involved the immunoSEQ multiplex PCR assay. What TCRdb holds here is the immuneACCESS table cut down to in-frame rearrangements. Part of the clones is not present; checked against another copy, under half of the missing clones reflect an unresolved V gene, and the others are unexplained. Counted in this sample were about 130,000 clones; nearly 70% of them appeared once. 1.5% to 2% of the sample is taken by the ten largest. Sequenced material: peripheral blood. All receptors derive from a woman in her 70s with acute or convalescent COVID-19.

This clone was seen once. The chain uses TRBV5-8 and TRBJ1-1; the D is unclear. The CDR3 has 15 amino acids. Trimming removed 2 bases at V and 4 bases at J, with 15 bases between. The V gene's germline CDR1 is SGHTS and CDR2 YDEGEE. The CDR3: CASSFGTTIPTEAFF. CDR3 in DNA: TGTGCCAGCAGCTTCGGAACTACAATCCCCACTGAAGCTTTCTTT.

This clone appeared a few times. V usage is TRBV6-5 and J usage is TRBJ2-2, with TRBD2 matching over 9 bases. V shed 3 bases and J 8 bases; nucleotides not matched to a gene: 7. From germline, CDR1 is MNHEY and CDR2 SVGAGI. The CDR3 loop spans 15 amino acids. CDR3 loop: CASSYAGGPGGELFF. The DNA for the CDR3 is TGTGCCAGCAGTTATGCGGGAGGGCCCGGGGGGGAGCTGTTTTTT.

This clone showed up many times. The chain carries TRBV5-1 and TRBJ2-1; TRBD1 is a possible D gene (7 bases). This CDR3 is 14 amino acids long. From germline, CDR1 is SGHRS and CDR2 YFSETQ. V was pared by 0 bases and J by 6 bases, with 10 bases between. This CDR3 is CASSLDRGGNEQFF. CDR3 DNA sequence: TGCGCCAGCAGCTTGGACAGGGGAGGCAATGAGCAGTTCTTC.

This clone was recorded many times. Other nucleotide sequences in the sample specify the same CDR3. The chain joins TRBV4-1 to TRBJ2-7; TRBD1 matches 11 bases. CDR3 length equals 15 residues. Germline trimming cut 3 bases from V and 3 bases from J; bases unmatched to any gene: 4. Germline values: CDR1 MGHRA, CDR2 YSYEKL. In DNA, the CDR3 is TGCGCCAGCAGCCAGGAGGGACAGGGGGGCTACGAGCAGTACTTC. This translates into CASSQEGQGGYEQYF.

The rearrangement joins TRBV19 to TRBJ1-2; D remains unclear. Germline loops: CDR1 LNHDA, CDR2 SQIVND (reference sequence). The CDR3 is 16 residues long. V lost 1 base, J lost 0 bases, and 12 bases lay in between. As DNA, the CDR3 is TGTGCCAGTAGTATAGTGGCGGTCAGAGCTAACTATGGCTACACCTTC. Translated: CASSIVAVRANYGYTF.

The chain has TRBV7-2 and TRBJ1-2, with D perhaps TRBD1 (6 bases). Germline loops: CDR1 SGHTA, CDR2 FQGNSA. V dropped 0 bases and J dropped 4 bases, with 12 bases sitting between them. The CDR3 consists of 15 residues. The CDR3 protein is CASSLAVGQFYGYTF. The DNA for the CDR3 is TGTGCCAGCAGCTTAGCGGTCGGACAGTTCTATGGCTACACCTTC. Combining the CDR3 with reference TRBV7-2 and TRBJ1-2 gives the whole variable domain GAGVSQSPSNKVTEKGKDVELRCDPISGHTALYWYRQSLGQGLEFLIYFQGNSAPDKSGLPSDRFSAERTGGSVSTLTIQRTQQEDSAVYLCASSLAVGQFYGYTFGSGTRLTVV.

The chain couples TRBV7-2 to TRBJ2-3; 9 bases match TRBD1. Germline CDR1 reads SGHTA; CDR2 reads FQGNSA. This CDR3 comprises 12 residues. Unmatched junction bases numbered 0, after V lost 8 bases and J lost 3 bases. The CDR3 coding sequence is TGTGCCAGCGGACAGGGGACAGATACGCAGTATTTT. Translating gives CASGQGTDTQYF.

This clone has only a few counts. The V gene is TRBV27, the J gene TRBJ2-1; D not certain. CDR3 size: 13 residues. Germline V gene data show CDR1 as MNHEY and CDR2 as SMNVEV (reference sequence). Trimming took off 0 bases at V and 10 bases at J, with 10 bases between the two ends. The CDR3 DNA sequence: TGTGCCAGCAGTTTATCTGCTTTCCGGGAGCAGTTCTTC. Translation: CASSLSAFREQFF.

This clone was recorded only once. The chain combines TRBV19 with TRBJ1-2; D is possibly TRBD1 (5 bases). There are 13 residues in the CDR3. Germline V CDR1 and CDR2: LNHDA, SQIVND (reference sequence). Trimming took off 3 bases at V and 8 bases at J, with 13 bases between the two ends. The CDR3 protein is CASSISAGHGYTF. The CDR3 nucleotides read TGTGCCAGTAGTATTAGTGCAGGGCACGGCTACACCTTC.

The chain combines TRBV5-1 with TRBJ2-3, with TRBD2 identical over 10 bases. The V segment lost 0 bases and the J segment 2 bases; nucleotides outside the gene matches: 3. The germline gives CDR1 SGHRS, CDR2 YFSETQ. This CDR3 comprises 16 residues. CDR3 in amino acids: CASSLGTSGPTDTQYF. In nucleotides, the CDR3 is TGCGCCAGCAGCTTGGGGACTAGCGGCCCCACAGATACGCAGTATTTT.

This clone was picked up a small number of times. CDR3 DNA: TGTGCCTGGAGTGCTACTAACTATGGCTACACCTTC. Translation gives CAWSATNYGYTF. The rearrangement links TRBV30 to TRBJ1-2; D not certain. Trimming pared 1 base from V and 0 bases from J, leaving 3 bases between. Germline V gene lookup returns CDR1 GTSNPN and CDR2 SVGIG (reference sequence). The CDR3 is 12 residues long.

The chain joins TRBV5-4 to TRBJ1-6; 10 nucleotides agree with TRBD1. J gave up 5 bases and V 1 base, and 3 bases lay outside the gene matches. Looked up from germline, CDR1 is SGHNT and CDR2 is YYREEE (reference sequence). The CDR3 length is 16 residues. Here the CDR3 DNA reads TGTGCCAGCAGCTTGCGGGGACAGGGGAATAATTCACCCCTCCACTTT. Translation gives CASSLRGQGNNSPLHF.

The chain couples TRBV2 to TRBJ2-5, with D perhaps matching TRBD2 (6 bases). With 5 bases removed from V and 5 bases from J, the gap between germline ends came to 12 bases. The germline V gene encodes CDR1 SNHLY and CDR2 FYNNEI. The CDR3 length is 13 residues. CDR3 bases: TGTGCCAGCAGTCCGGGAGCCATGGAGACCCAGTACTTC. Its translation is CASSPGAMETQYF.

The chain recombines TRBV5-5 with TRBJ2-2, with a possible D match to TRBD2 (6 bases). Trimming took 3 bases from V and 2 from J, leaving 8 bases between them. The CDR3 runs 14 residues. From germline, CDR1 is SGHKS and CDR2 YYEKEE (reference sequence). The DNA for the CDR3 is TGTGCCAGCAGCTCGGGGACTAACACCGGGGAGCTGTTTTTT. This translates into CASSSGTNTGELFF.